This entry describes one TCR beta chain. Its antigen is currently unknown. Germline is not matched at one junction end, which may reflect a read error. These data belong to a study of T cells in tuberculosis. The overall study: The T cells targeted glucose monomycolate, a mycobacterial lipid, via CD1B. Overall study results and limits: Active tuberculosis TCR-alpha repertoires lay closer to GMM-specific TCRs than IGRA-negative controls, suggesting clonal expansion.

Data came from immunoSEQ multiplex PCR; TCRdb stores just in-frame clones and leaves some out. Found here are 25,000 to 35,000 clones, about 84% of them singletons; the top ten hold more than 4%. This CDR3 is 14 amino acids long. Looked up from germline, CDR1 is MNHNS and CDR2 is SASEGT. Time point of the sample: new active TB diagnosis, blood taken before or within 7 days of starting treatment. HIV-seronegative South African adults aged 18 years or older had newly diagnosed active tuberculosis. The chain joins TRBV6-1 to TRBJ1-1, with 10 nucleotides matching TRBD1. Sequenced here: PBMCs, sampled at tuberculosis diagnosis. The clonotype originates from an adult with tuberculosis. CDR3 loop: CASGDRGRNTEAFF. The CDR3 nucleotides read TGTGCCAGCGGTGACAGGGGGCGGAACACTGAAGCTTTCTTT.